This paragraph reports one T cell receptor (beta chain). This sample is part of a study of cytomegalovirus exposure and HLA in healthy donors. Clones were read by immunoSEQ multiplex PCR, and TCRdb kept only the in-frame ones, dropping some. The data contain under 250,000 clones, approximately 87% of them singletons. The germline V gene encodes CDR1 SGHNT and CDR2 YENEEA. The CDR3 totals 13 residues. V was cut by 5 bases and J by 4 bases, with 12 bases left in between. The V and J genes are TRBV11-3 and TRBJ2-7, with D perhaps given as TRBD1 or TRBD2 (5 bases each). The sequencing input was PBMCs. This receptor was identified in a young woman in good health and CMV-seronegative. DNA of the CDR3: TGTGCCAGCAGCAGGGGCGGGTTATACGAGCAGTACTTC. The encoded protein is CASSRGGLYEQYF.